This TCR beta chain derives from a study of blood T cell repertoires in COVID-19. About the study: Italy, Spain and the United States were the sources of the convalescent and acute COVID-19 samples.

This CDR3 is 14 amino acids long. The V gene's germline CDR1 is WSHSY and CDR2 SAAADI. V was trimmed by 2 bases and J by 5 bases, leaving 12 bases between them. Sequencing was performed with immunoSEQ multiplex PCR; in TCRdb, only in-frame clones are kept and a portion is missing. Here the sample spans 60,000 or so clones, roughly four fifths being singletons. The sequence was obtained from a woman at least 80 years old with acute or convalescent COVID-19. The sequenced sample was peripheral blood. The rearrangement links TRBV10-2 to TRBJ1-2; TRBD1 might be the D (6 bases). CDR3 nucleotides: TGCGCCAGCAGTGAGGAGGGGGTCGCTTATGGCTACACCTTC. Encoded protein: CASSEEGVAYGYTF.